This T cell receptor beta chain was obtained from a study of graft-versus-host responses after intestinal transplantation. About the research overall: Recipients obtained multivisceral, liver-intestinal, or isolated intestinal transplants.

Repertoires were generated with immunoSEQ multiplex PCR, while TCRdb's copy carries only in-frame clones and drops some. The sample shows some 62,000 clones, approximately 91% of them seen only once. The V segment lost 6 bases and the J segment 5 bases; nucleotides outside the gene matches: 9. The CDR3 totals 14 residues. Germline loops: CDR1 SNHLY, CDR2 FYNNEI. On this clone: Its antigen is unidentified.

Findings and limits, study-wide: Some GvH clones appeared in ileal mucosa or blood before recipient bone marrow. Early post-transplant falls in HvG clones accompanied the peak levels of circulating GvH clones.

This rearrangement joins TRBV2 to TRBJ2-5; 7 bases line up with TRBD2. The specimen comprised unstimulated CD8+ T cells sorted from spleen or lymph node cells, sampled before transplant. This clonotype was obtained from a human donor who was the organ donor for an intestinal transplant. The CDR3 spells CASRSSGYEETQYF. CDR3 DNA: TGTGCCAGCAGGTCTAGCGGATATGAGGAGACCCAGTACTTC.